Sequencing of this T cell receptor (beta chain) was carried out in a study of identical twins. As for this clonotype: Its antigen is undetermined. Because the CDR3 is missing its conserved closing phenylalanine or tryptophan, this is likely a read error.

From the 5' RACE reads, TCRdb called clonotypes with MiXCR, one entry per CDR3 protein. The table lists some 240,000 distinct CDR3 sequences, about 8% of them singletons. The junction had 13 bases not matched to a gene; V was cut back by 6 bases and J by 1 base. CDR1 is SGHRS, CDR2 YFSETQ, per germline. The CDR3 consists of 17 residues. Regarding the study as a whole: Twins' excess sharing was less marked for out-of-frame beta sequences. Out-of-frame alpha sequences common to twins exhibited an excess of low generation probability.

These same data were also listed under a study on yellow fever vaccine responses in identical twins. That work adds: After vaccination, twins' T cell response reportedly seemed partly convergent, partly personalized.

The sequence was obtained from a woman under 30 in good health. The specimen was CD8+ T cells sorted from blood. V is TRBV5-1 and J is TRBJ2-1; 7 nucleotides match TRBD2. CDR3 region: CASTSGSGRGSYNEQFI. In nucleotides, the CDR3 is TGCGCCAGCACTAGCGGATCCGGGCGAGGATCCTACAATGAGCAGTTCATC.